This TCR beta chain was captured by sequencing in a study of blood T cell repertoires in COVID-19. Overall study context: Samples came from the United States, Italy and Spain, spanning acute and convalescent COVID-19. T cells, B-cell-depleted T cells, or PBMCs supplied cDNA or gDNA.

The germline V gene has CDR1 KGHSH and CDR2 LQKENI. The CDR3 has 16 residues. Trimming pared 2 bases from V and 1 base from J, leaving 14 bases between. Patients of the Seattle cohort, enrolled during active infection, were followed longitudinally. Methods used by the authors: The assay estimated nucleated cells by amplifying reference gene primers. Clones were read by immunoSEQ multiplex PCR, and TCRdb kept only the in-frame ones, dropping some. V and J calls and clone size are copied from that table; D and trimming were computed from the DNA. The sample has about 200,000 clones, roughly 77% seen once.

This rearrangement joins TRBV18 to TRBJ1-1; a weak D match, TRBD1 (6 bases). Sequenced material: peripheral blood. The clonotype originates from a middle-aged woman with COVID-19, enrolled during active disease. CDR3 nucleotide sequence: TGTGCCAGCTCACCAAAACCGGGACACTCGAACACTGAAGCTTTCTTT. As protein: CASSPKPGHSNTEAFF.